One and the same sample provided the 23 T cell receptor beta chains below, sequenced in a study of shared clonotypes between healthy human individuals. Measured with immunoSEQ multiplex PCR; TCRdb has only the in-frame clones, and not every one. In the table there are roughly 1 million clones, 70% to 80% of which are singletons. Sequencing was carried out using memory CD4+ T cells from PBMCs. Subset given: CD45RA-negative fraction. These receptors all come from a man between 18 and 29 years old in good health. Some clones in this sample may be carry-over from other donors' samples.

This chain connects TRBV28 to TRBJ1-2; no clear D gene. The CDR3 is made up of 14 amino acids. The germline V and J ends were trimmed by 4 bases and 8 bases, with 17 bases remaining between them. Germline CDR1 reads MDHEN; CDR2 reads SYDVKM. The CDR3 region is CASSSPPAGGGYTF. The CDR3 region has the DNA TGTGCCAGCAGTTCCCCCCCGGCAGGAGGCGGCTACACCTTC.

A word on this clone: Other nucleotide sequences in the sample specify the same CDR3. The V call is TRBV5-1, the J call TRBJ2-2, with TRBD2 identical over 10 bases. The CDR3 covers 15 residues. Trimming removed 2 bases from V and 3 bases from J; junction bases left unmatched: 1. CDR1 SGHRS and CDR2 YFSETQ come from the germline V gene. As DNA, the CDR3 is TGCGCCAGCAGCTTACTAGCGGGATACACCGGGGAGCTGTTTTTT. Its translation: CASSLLAGYTGELFF.

This clone appeared a single time. The chain recombines TRBV28 with TRBJ1-2; D possibly corresponds to TRBD1 (5 bases). With 2 bases removed from V and 4 bases from J, the gap between germline ends came to 14 bases. CDR1 and CDR2 (germline): MDHEN, SYDVKM. This CDR3 has 15 amino acids. DNA for the CDR3: TGTGCCAGCAGTTTAGGAGGGACCGATACCTATGGCTACACCTTC. Amino acid sequence: CASSLGGTDTYGYTF.

J is TRBJ2-5 and V is TRBV28, with 13 bases fitting TRBD2. TRBJ2-7 explains the end of the DNA better; the J call may be wrong. CDR3 length: 15 residues. Germline CDR1 reads MDHEN; CDR2 reads SYDVKM. CDR3 protein: CASSFTSGRVYEQYF. DNA of the CDR3: TGTGCCAGCAGTTTTACTAGCGGGAGGGTATACGAGCAGTACTTC.

This clone came up a few times. The chain carries TRBV2 and TRBJ1-1; 7 nucleotides line up with TRBD1. Germline assignment: CDR1 SNHLY and CDR2 FYNNEI. This CDR3 has 12 amino acids. The CDR3 spells CAAGRGPTEAFF. Here the CDR3 DNA reads TGTGCAGCCGGGAGGGGGCCCACTGAAGCTTTCTTT.

This clone appeared a few times. The chain joins TRBV9 to TRBJ1-1; D gene uncertain. CDR1 and CDR2 (germline): SGDLS, YYNGEE. V was shortened by 4 bases and J by 3 bases, with 10 bases between the two germline ends. The CDR3 runs 13 residues. CDR3 nucleotide sequence: TGTGCCAGCAGCCCCAGGCCGGACACTGAAGCTTTCTTT. It is translated as CASSPRPDTEAFF.

This clone was observed a single time. The chain couples TRBV7-3 to TRBJ2-3; TRBD2 agrees at 8 bases. Trimming removed 5 bases from V and 1 base from J; junction bases left unmatched: 14. The CDR3 runs to 18 residues. CDR1 is SGHTA and CDR2 is FQGTGA in the germline V gene. The CDR3 coding sequence is TGTGCCAGCAGCAGCCGGGGGGTTACTAGCGGTCGCACAGATACGCAGTATTTT. It translates to CASSSRGVTSGRTDTQYF.

As to this clone: Other DNA sequences in this specimen translate into the identical CDR3. The rearrangement links TRBV7-2 to TRBJ2-7; weak D call: TRBD2 (6 bases). The CDR3 loop spans 14 amino acids. The germline gives CDR1 SGHTA, CDR2 FQGNSA. The ends were cut back, 1 base at V and 3 bases at J, with 10 bases in the middle. The DNA for the CDR3 is TGTGCCAGCAGCTTAGGGGCGGGGAGCTACGAGCAGTACTTC. Protein product: CASSLGAGSYEQYF. Full variable domain (missing parts from reference TRBV7-2 and TRBJ2-7): GAGVSQSPSNKVTEKGKDVELRCDPISGHTALYWYRQSLGQGLEFLIYFQGNSAPDKSGLPSDRFSAERTGGSVSTLTIQRTQQEDSAVYLCASSLGAGSYEQYFGPGTRLTVT.

The gene calls are TRBV5-3 and TRBJ1-2, with a possible D match to TRBD1 (5 bases). TRBV5-3 is an open reading frame, and its role is uncertain. This CDR3 region has 14 residues. The V end was cut by 0 bases, the J end by 7 bases, with 13 bases between. In DNA form, the CDR3 reads TGTGCCAGAAGCTTGGGTTGGGACGGAACTGGCTACACCTTC. Amino acids: CARSLGWDGTGYTF.

The chain carries TRBV5-1 and TRBJ1-1, with no clear D. The CDR3 contains 13 residues. Deletions cut 2 bases from V and 5 bases from J, with 10 bases between. Looked up from germline, CDR1 is SGHRS and CDR2 is YFSETQ. CDR3 in amino acids: CASSLRLSTEAFF. In DNA form, the CDR3 reads TGCGCCAGCAGCTTAAGGTTGAGTACTGAAGCTTTCTTT.

The V gene is TRBV9, the J gene TRBJ2-7; D is possibly TRBD1 (5 bases). Trimming took 1 base from V and 2 from J, leaving 10 bases between them. From germline, CDR1 is SGDLS and CDR2 YYNGEE. There are 14 residues in the CDR3. CDR3 sequence: CASSVRQTPYEQYF. CDR3 nucleotides: TGTGCCAGCAGCGTACGACAGACACCCTACGAGCAGTACTTC. The complete variable domain, with remaining parts taken from reference TRBV9 and TRBJ2-7, reads DSGVTQTPKHLITATGQRVTLRCSPRSGDLSVYWYQQSLDQGLQFLIQYYNGEERAKGNILERFSAQQFPDLHSELNLSSLELGDSALYFCASSVRQTPYEQYFGPGTRLTVT.

This clone was detected a few times. The chain couples TRBV7-6 to TRBJ2-1; D may match TRBD1 or TRBD2 (5 bases each). The CDR3 is 13 amino acids. CDR1 and CDR2 (germline): SGHVS, FNYEAQ. The germline V and J ends were trimmed by 8 bases and 8 bases, with 16 bases remaining between them. The CDR3 region has the DNA TGTGCCAGCCGCCGGGGCGCTTTTGATGAGCAGTTCTTC. Amino acids: CASRRGAFDEQFF.

This clone occurred once. The chain uses TRBV20-1 and TRBJ2-2; D unclear. The CDR3 totals 11 residues. Germline loops: CDR1 DFQATT, CDR2 SNEGSKA (reference sequence). Trimming took 6 bases from V and 6 from J, leaving 8 bases between them. The DNA of the CDR3 is TGCAGTGCCAAAAGTCCCGGGGAGCTGTTTTTT. Its translation: CSAKSPGELFF.

The chain uses TRBV9 and TRBJ2-1; 9 nucleotides match TRBD1. CDR1 is SGDLS, CDR2 YYNGEE, per germline. This CDR3 region has 17 residues. V lost 0 bases, J lost 6 bases, and 10 bases stayed unmatched. CDR3 nucleotide sequence: TGTGCCAGCAGCGTAGGACGAGGACAGGGGTGGGGCAATGAGCAGTTCTTC. Translation: CASSVGRGQGWGNEQFF.

This clone has just a few counts. The same CDR3 also results from other DNA sequences found in this sample. The V gene is TRBV7-3, the J gene TRBJ2-3; TRBD1 aligns across 7 bases. The germline V gene has CDR1 SGHTA and CDR2 FQGTGA. The CDR3 runs to 14 residues. After removal of 2 bases from V and 1 base from J, the junction contained 0 bases not matched to a gene. The CDR3: CASSLGQGTDTQYF. CDR3 bases: TGTGCCAGCAGCTTAGGACAGGGCACAGATACGCAGTATTTT.

CDR3 in DNA: TGTGCCAGCAGCGCTATCGGAGGAGTGTACCAAGAGACCCAGTACTTC. Its protein product is CASSAIGGVYQETQYF. This chain uses TRBV7-9 with TRBJ2-5, with a tentative D call TRBD2 (5 bases). The CDR3 is 16 amino acids. Germline-derived CDR1 and CDR2 are SEHNR and FQNEAQ (reference sequence). Deletions cut 5 bases from V and 0 bases from J, with 16 bases between.

This clone has a count of ten or more. The genes are TRBV9 and TRBJ2-1; 9 bases agree with TRBD2. The V gene's germline CDR1 is SGDLS and CDR2 YYNGEE. CDR3 length: 17 residues. The V gene end was trimmed by 3 bases and the J gene end by 2 bases; junction bases not matched to a gene: 9. CDR3 coding DNA: TGTGCCAGCAGCGCAAGCAGACTAGCGGCTACCTACAATGAGCAGTTCTTC. It is translated as CASSASRLAATYNEQFF.

This chain joins TRBV10-3 and TRBJ2-5; D tentatively fits TRBD1 or TRBD2 (6 bases each). The CDR3 has 12 amino acids. Trimming took off 6 bases at V and 5 bases at J, with 10 bases between the two ends. CDR1 and CDR2 from the germline V gene are ENHRY and SYGVKD. CDR3 region: CAIREGGETQYF. The CDR3 DNA reads TGTGCCATCAGGGAAGGGGGGGAGACCCAGTACTTC.

As concerns this clone: The likely explanation is a read error, given a far larger clone one base away. Other DNA sequences in the sample encode the same CDR3. This chain links TRBV27 with TRBJ2-1; 9 bases are a match to TRBD2. Germline V gene lookup returns CDR1 MNHEY and CDR2 SMNVEV (reference sequence). The CDR3 loop spans 14 amino acids. The V and J ends lost 6 bases and 3 bases, in that order; junction bases with no gene match: 3. This CDR3 is CASSLAGYYNEQFF. The CDR3 coding sequence is TGTGCCAGCAGCCTAGCGGGATACTACAATGAGCAGTTCTTC.

The V gene is TRBV7-9, the J gene TRBJ1-3, with unresolved D. Germline CDR1 SEHNR, CDR2 FQNEAQ (reference sequence). The CDR3 covers 14 residues. Trimming removed 4 bases at V and 1 base at J, with 8 bases between. The CDR3 spells CASSYRVSGNTIYF. CDR3 DNA: TGTGCCAGCAGCTATAGGGTGTCTGGAAACACCATATATTTT.

The CDR3 region is CAWSAASGADTQYF. The CDR3 region has the DNA TGTGCCTGGAGTGCGGCTAGCGGGGCAGATACGCAGTATTTT. V and J are TRBV30 and TRBJ2-3; TRBD2 aligns across 9 bases. The V and J ends lost 1 base and 4 bases, in that order; junction bases with no gene match: 3. There are 14 residues in the CDR3. Germline values: CDR1 GTSNPN, CDR2 SVGIG (reference sequence).

This clone was counted only a few times. The chain uses TRBV7-9 and TRBJ1-5; D perhaps matches TRBD1 (6 bases). CDR3 length: 18 residues. Trimming shortened V by 4 bases and J by 2 bases, and 21 bases separated the two germline ends. Germline CDR1 reads SEHNR; CDR2 reads FQNEAQ (reference sequence). The CDR3, as DNA: TGTGCCAGCAGCTCGGTCCCCCGGGGGGCTCTTGGCAATCAGCCCCAGCATTTT. Its translation: CASSSVPRGALGNQPQHF. The full variable domain, its missing parts supplied by reference TRBV7-9 and TRBJ1-5, is DTGVSQNPRHKITKRGQNVTFRCDPISEHNRLYWYRQTLGQGPEFLTYFQNEAQLEKSRLLSDRFSAERPKGSFSTLEIQRTEQGDSAMYLCASSSVPRGALGNQPQHFGDGTRLSIL.

This chain joins TRBV7-2 and TRBJ2-3, with a possible D match to TRBD1 (6 bases). CDR3 length equals 13 residues. The germline gives CDR1 SGHTA, CDR2 FQGNSA. The V gene lost 1 base and the J gene lost 13 bases, with 15 bases spanning the gap. The CDR3 DNA is TGTGCCAGCAGCTTAGGCCGTGCAGGGGTAGAGTATTTT. This encodes CASSLGRAGVEYF. The full variable domain, completed using reference TRBV7-2 and TRBJ2-3, is GAGVSQSPSNKVTEKGKDVELRCDPISGHTALYWYRQSLGQGLEFLIYFQGNSAPDKSGLPSDRFSAERTGGSVSTLTIQRTQQEDSAVYLCASSLGRAGVEYFGPGTRLTVL.